One sample yielded the 21 T cell receptor beta chains listed below, sequenced in a study of beta chain features in type 1 diabetes. Regarding the study as a whole: Shortening of TCRB CDR3s, moderate but significant, appeared in all four CD4+ subsets of Type 1 diabetes patients.

Sequencing targeted expressed TCRB transcripts, as all isolated RNA had been reverse transcribed. Assay: immunoSEQ multiplex PCR; the TCRdb copy retains only in-frame clones and omits some. Of hundreds of thousands of clones detected, around 15% appear once; the ten largest clones hold less than 0.025%. No antigens are known for them. Sequencing was performed on naive CD4+ T cells from blood. These receptors came from a young man with type 1 diabetes.

V and J are TRBV7-8 and TRBJ1-2, with 9 bases aligning to TRBD1. CDR1 is SGHVS, CDR2 FQNEAQ, per germline. V lost 4 bases and J lost 8; bases outside the gene matches: 8. The CDR3 has 14 amino acids. The CDR3 loop reads CASSWTGAPGGYTF. Written as DNA, the CDR3 is TGTGCCAGCAGCTGGACAGGGGCCCCGGGGGGCTACACCTTC.

The chain uses TRBV5-1 and TRBJ1-2; 8 nucleotides agree with TRBD1. This CDR3 has 15 amino acids. Germline CDR1 and CDR2: SGHRS and YFSETQ. V was clipped by 3 bases and J by 7 bases; unmatched bases: 11. CDR3 residues: CASSWADRVGTGYTF. CDR3 in DNA: TGCGCCAGCAGCTGGGCGGACAGGGTTGGTACTGGCTACACCTTC.

In this sample, this clone turned up a few times. The chain links TRBV28 to TRBJ1-2; 9 nucleotides line up with TRBD1. Germline assignment: CDR1 MDHEN and CDR2 SYDVKM. V dropped 8 bases and J dropped 4; count of bases not matched to a gene: 8. The CDR3 extends over 14 amino acids. CDR3 DNA sequence: TGTGCCAGCGGACCCGGGACAGGGCCCTATGGCTACACCTTC. Its translation is CASGPGTGPYGYTF.

The V and J genes are TRBV5-1 and TRBJ2-7; unclear D gene. The ends were cut back, 0 bases at V and 2 bases at J, with 9 bases in the middle. Germline V gene lookup returns CDR1 SGHRS and CDR2 YFSETQ. CDR3 size: 14 residues. The CDR3 DNA follows: TGCGCCAGCAGCTTGGCCGGCAGCGCCTACGAGCAGTACTTC. Residues: CASSLAGSAYEQYF.

This clone was detected only a few times. J is TRBJ2-1 and V is TRBV5-6, with D unclear. CDR3 length: 14 amino acids. Trimming shortened V by 2 bases and J by 8 bases, and 14 bases separated the two germline ends. Germline CDR1 SGHDT, CDR2 YYEEEE. The CDR3 nucleotides read TGTGCCAGCAGCTTAGAAGGTACTGAGGATGAGCAGTTCTTC. Its protein is CASSLEGTEDEQFF.

This clone was seen a handful of times. The chain carries TRBV6-1 and TRBJ2-7, with 7 bases matching TRBD2. The CDR3 sequence is 14 residues long. Germline CDR1 MNHNS, CDR2 SASEGT. The J segment lost 3 bases and the V segment lost 8 bases, leaving 10 bases of the junction unmatched. CDR3 sequence (DNA): TGTGCCAGCGAGACGGGACTACCCTTCTACGAGCAGTACTTC. Its translation: CASETGLPFYEQYF.

This clone was counted a few times. The chain recombines TRBV10-3 with TRBJ2-7, with a weak D call TRBD2 (6 bases). CDR3 length: 14 residues. Germline CDR1 is ENHRY and CDR2 is SYGVKD. The V gene lost 3 bases and the J gene lost 4 bases, with 13 bases spanning the gap. The CDR3 loop reads CAISDTRGRYEQYF. CDR3 bases: TGTGCCATCAGTGATACCCGGGGGAGATACGAGCAGTACTTC.

This clone was seen a handful of times. The chain links TRBV5-1 to TRBJ2-7; no clear D gene. This CDR3 comprises 14 residues. V was clipped by 4 bases and J by 2 bases, with 13 bases between them. Germline CDR1 and CDR2: SGHRS and YFSETQ. CDR3 in DNA: TGCGCCAGCAGCCCCGAGCCAGAGGCCTACGAGCAGTACTTC. Translated, it gives CASSPEPEAYEQYF.

V gene TRBV30 combines with J gene TRBJ2-5; D is possibly TRBD1 (6 bases). V was shortened by 3 bases and J by 2 bases, with 13 bases between the two germline ends. The CDR3 has 14 amino acids. Germline loops: CDR1 GTSNPN, CDR2 SVGIG (reference sequence). The CDR3, as DNA: TGTGCCTGGAGCCCGGACAGTTTTCAAGAGACCCAGTACTTC. Translation gives CAWSPDSFQETQYF.

This clone was seen a handful of times. V and J are TRBV5-1 and TRBJ1-1, with D possibly matching TRBD1 (5 bases). Germline CDR1 SGHRS, CDR2 YFSETQ. The V and J ends lost 7 bases and 8 bases respectively, with 12 bases between them. The CDR3 length is 11 residues. Written as DNA, the CDR3 is TGCGCCAGCGGATTGCCAGGGGAAGCTTTCTTT. It yields the protein CASGLPGEAFF.

The CDR3 DNA follows: TGTGCCAGCAGCCCCGGGCTGGTGCGCACTGAAGCTTTCTTT. It yields the protein CASSPGLVRTEAFF. The chain combines TRBV6-1 with TRBJ1-1; D gene ambiguous. The CDR3 extends over 14 amino acids. In germline, CDR1 is MNHNS, CDR2 SASEGT. Trimming removed 6 bases at V and 4 bases at J, with 15 bases between.

This clone was counted between two and nine times. The chain employs TRBV7-9 and TRBJ1-1, with 7 bases identical to TRBD1. Losses at the gene ends were 5 bases for V and 4 bases for J; bases not matched to a gene: 10. CDR3 size: 15 residues. From germline, CDR1 is SEHNR and CDR2 FQNEAQ (reference sequence). The CDR3 nucleotides read TGTGCCAGCAGCACCAACAGGGGATGGGGCACTGAAGCTTTCTTT. Translation: CASSTNRGWGTEAFF.

The chain links TRBV28 to TRBJ2-1, with D perhaps assigned TRBD1 or TRBD2 (5 bases each). Germline V gene lookup returns CDR1 MDHEN and CDR2 SYDVKM. The CDR3 extends over 12 amino acids. Written as DNA, the CDR3 is TGTGCTCTGGGGACCTCCTACAATGAGCAGTTCTTC. Its protein is CALGTSYNEQFF.

This clone came up a few times. The gene calls are TRBV15 and TRBJ2-2; maybe TRBD1 (6 bases). The V end was cut by 1 base, the J end by 5 bases, with 14 bases between. The CDR3 length is 16 residues. Germline assignment: CDR1 LNHNV and CDR2 YYDKDF (reference sequence). This CDR3 is CATSRVVGARTGELFF. DNA for the CDR3: TGTGCCACCAGCAGAGTTGTGGGGGCCCGGACCGGGGAGCTGTTTTTT.

This clone has only a few counts. V and J are TRBV28 and TRBJ1-2; 12 nucleotides match TRBD1. Trimming cost V 1 base and J 8 bases; bases outside gene matches: 2. Germline V lookup: CDR1 MDHEN, CDR2 SYDVKM. The CDR3 covers 14 residues. The DNA of the CDR3 is TGTGCCAGCAGTTTATCCGGGACAGGGGGCGGCTACACCTTC. Protein product: CASSLSGTGGGYTF.

This clone was observed a handful of times. The genes are TRBV7-9 and TRBJ1-1, with D hard to call. Trimming stripped 5 bases from V and 5 bases from J, with 15 bases between. This CDR3 is 14 amino acids long. Germline assignment: CDR1 SEHNR and CDR2 FQNEAQ (reference sequence). Written as DNA, the CDR3 is TGTGCCAGCAGCGCCGGAGGACCGGGGACTGAAGCTTTCTTT. Translating it yields CASSAGGPGTEAFF.

A few counts support this clone. The chain couples TRBV9 to TRBJ2-3; 7 positions agree with TRBD2. Germline V gene sequence: CDR1 SGDLS, CDR2 YYNGEE. The CDR3 covers 14 residues. With 4 bases clipped from V and 5 bases from J, the junction kept 7 bases outside the gene matches. The CDR3 DNA reads TGTGCCAGCAGCCTCCGCCCGGGGGGAGATACGCAGTATTTT. It is translated as CASSLRPGGDTQYF. Full variable domain (rest looked up from reference TRBV9 and TRBJ2-3): DSGVTQTPKHLITATGQRVTLRCSPRSGDLSVYWYQQSLDQGLQFLIQYYNGEERAKGNILERFSAQQFPDLHSELNLSSLELGDSALYFCASSLRPGGDTQYFGPGTRLTVL.

The chain recombines TRBV18 with TRBJ2-7; possible D gene TRBD1, 5 bases. V was shortened by 8 bases and J by 0 bases, with 11 bases between the two germline ends. The CDR3 sequence is 13 residues long. Germline CDR1 KGHSH, CDR2 LQKENI. CDR3 DNA: TGTGCCAGCACCTCCAGGGACTCCTACGAGCAGTACTTC. Protein: CASTSRDSYEQYF.

The chain joins TRBV7-9 to TRBJ2-1; D is undetermined. CDR1 and CDR2 from the germline V gene are SEHNR and FQNEAQ (reference sequence). V was pared by 1 base and J by 0 bases, with 7 bases between. The CDR3 extends over 15 amino acids. CDR3 bases: TGTGCCAGCAGCTTAGACAGAAGCTCCTACAATGAGCAGTTCTTC. This gives the protein CASSLDRSSYNEQFF.

This clone turned up a few times. In nucleotides, the CDR3 is TGTGCCAGCAGTCCCGGACGTAGTTTGAACTATGGCTACACCTTC. Translated: CASSPGRSLNYGYTF. The genes are TRBV5-4 and TRBJ1-2, with D uncertain. The V end was cut by 5 bases, the J end by 2 bases, with 16 bases between. There are 15 residues in the CDR3. Looked up from germline, CDR1 is SGHNT and CDR2 is YYREEE (reference sequence). Complete variable domain (other parts from reference TRBV5-4 and TRBJ1-2): ETGVTQSPTHLIKTRGQQVTLRCSSQSGHNTVSWYQQALGQGPQFIFQYYREEENGRGNFPPRFSGLQFPNYSSELNVNALELDDSALYLCASSPGRSLNYGYTFGSGTRLTVV.

The chain couples TRBV7-9 to TRBJ2-7; no firm D call. The CDR3 has 11 amino acids. V lost 5 bases, J lost 6 bases, and 8 bases lay in between. The germline V gene encodes CDR1 SEHNR and CDR2 FQNEAQ (reference sequence). CDR3 amino acids: CASSPRTEQYF. The CDR3 nucleotides are TGTGCCAGCAGCCCCAGGACCGAGCAGTACTTC.